This TCR beta chain was documented in a study of lymphopenia after photon versus proton radiotherapy. Assay used: immunoSEQ multiplex PCR; TCRdb lists only in-frame clones, some missing. There are about 53,000 clones in the sample; more than 70% occur only once, and 25% to 30% lies in the top ten. There are 17 residues in the CDR3. The germline V gene has CDR1 WNHNN and CDR2 SYGVQD (reference sequence). V was clipped by 0 bases and J by 0 bases, with 12 bases between them. This sample comprised peripheral blood, obtained from a patient treated with photon-based radiotherapy. The receptor comes from a man aged 45 to 65 with gastric cancer. This chain connects TRBV10-1 to TRBJ2-1; D possibly corresponds to TRBD2 (5 bases). DNA of the CDR3: TGCGCCAGCAGTGAGTCGGCTAGCCGCGGCTCCTACAATGAGCAGTTCTTC. This sequence encodes CASSESASRGSYNEQFF.